The 20 T cell receptor beta chains listed next were all sequenced from one sample in a study of a mutant IDH1 vaccine in newly diagnosed glioma. Stated time point: week 35, safety follow-up. All doses held 300 ug of mutant IDH1 20-mer peptide, with topical imiquimod. The data were produced by immunoSEQ multiplex PCR, yet TCRdb's version contains in-frame clones alone and is incomplete. The repertoire holds some 60,000 clones, 86% seen once, with 1.5% to 2% in the top ten. Their recognized antigens are unknown. Source: PBMCs, taken from a glioma patient whose treatment included an IDH1 peptide vaccine. These receptors all stem from a man aged 35 to 55 with glioma.

This chain links TRBV11-2 with TRBJ2-7; 10 bases fit TRBD2. The CDR3 contains 14 residues. J was trimmed by 3 bases and V by 4 bases; bases with no gene match: 3. The germline V gene has CDR1 SGHAT and CDR2 FQNNGV. The CDR3 spells CASSSSGSFYEQYF. DNA for the CDR3: TGTGCCAGCAGCTCTAGCGGGAGTTTCTACGAGCAGTACTTC.

The chain links TRBV27 to TRBJ1-5; a possible D gene is TRBD1 (6 bases). Trimming left V 2 bases short and J 3 bases short, with 11 bases between. Per the germline V gene, CDR1 is MNHEY and CDR2 is SMNVEV (reference sequence). This CDR3 comprises 15 residues. CDR3 amino acids: CASSLRGPHNQPQHF. The DNA for the CDR3 is TGTGCCAGCAGTTTACGGGGGCCCCACAATCAGCCCCAGCATTTT.

The V call is TRBV7-9, the J call TRBJ2-7; 10 bases are shared with TRBD1. With 3 bases clipped from V and 0 bases from J, the junction kept 2 bases outside the gene matches. The CDR3 has 15 amino acids. In germline, CDR1 is SEHNR, CDR2 FQNEAQ (reference sequence). The CDR3 coding sequence is TGTGCCAGCAGCTTCGACAGGGGGCTCTCCTACGAGCAGTACTTC. This translates into CASSFDRGLSYEQYF. The variable domain in full, completed from reference TRBV7-9 and TRBJ2-7, reads DTGVSQNPRHKITKRGQNVTFRCDPISEHNRLYWYRQTLGQGPEFLTYFQNEAQLEKSRLLSDRFSAERPKGSFSTLEIQRTEQGDSAMYLCASSFDRGLSYEQYFGPGTRLTVT.

The V call is TRBV29-1, the J call TRBJ1-1; TRBD1 is a possible D gene (6 bases). The CDR3 covers 15 residues. The V end lost 4 bases, the J end lost 0 bases, and 15 bases lay between the germline ends. Germline V gene lookup returns CDR1 SQVTM and CDR2 ANQGSEA. The CDR3 DNA sequence: TGCAGCGTTGGGGGCTTAGGGGGTATGAACACTGAAGCTTTCTTT. It yields the protein CSVGGLGGMNTEAFF.

The chain carries TRBV6-5 and TRBJ1-3; possibly TRBD1 for D (5 bases). In germline, CDR1 is MNHEY, CDR2 SVGAGI. V was pared by 6 bases and J by 1 base, with 13 bases between. This CDR3 is 15 amino acids long. The CDR3 bases are TGTGCCAGCAGCGACGTTAGGGGTTCTGGAAACACCATATATTTT. Protein sequence: CASSDVRGSGNTIYF.

The chain has TRBV19 and TRBJ2-3, with 12 bases lining up with TRBD2. CDR1 and CDR2 from the germline V gene are LNHDA and SQIVND (reference sequence). Trimming removed 7 bases from V and 6 bases from J; junction bases left unmatched: 8. The CDR3 length is 15 residues. CDR3 nucleotide sequence: TGTGCCAGTAAACTCGGGACTAGCGGGCGCGATACGCAGTATTTT. Translation gives CASKLGTSGRDTQYF.

The CDR3 nucleotides read TGTGCCAGCTCACCTTTCCGGACCGCGGGTGAGCAGTTCTTC. This codes for CASSPFRTAGEQFF. This chain joins TRBV18 and TRBJ2-1; maybe TRBD2 (5 bases). Germline CDR1 KGHSH, CDR2 LQKENI. There are 14 residues in the CDR3. Trimming removed 3 bases at V and 9 bases at J, with 15 bases between.

The sample holds a few counts of this clone. The CDR3 region is CASSLANRNTGELFF. DNA for the CDR3: TGTGCCAGCAGCTTAGCCAACAGGAACACCGGGGAGCTGTTTTTT. V is TRBV7-9 and J is TRBJ2-2; the D is unclear. The length of the CDR3 is 15 residues. CDR1 and CDR2 (germline): SEHNR, FQNEAQ (reference sequence). The germline V and J ends were trimmed by 0 bases and 1 base, with 6 bases remaining between them.

V is TRBV6-6 and J is TRBJ1-1, with D uncertain. V was clipped by 0 bases and J by 4 bases, with 3 bases between them. Germline CDR1 and CDR2: MNHNY and SVGAGI (reference sequence). The CDR3 contains 12 residues. CDR3 sequence: CASSYSITEAFF. Written as DNA, the CDR3 is TGTGCCAGCAGTTACTCGATCACTGAAGCTTTCTTT.

The rearrangement uses TRBV14 and TRBJ1-2; D is undetermined. CDR1 and CDR2 from the germline V gene are SGHDN and FVKESK. V dropped 4 bases and J dropped 5 bases, with 8 bases sitting between them. The CDR3 totals 12 residues. CDR3 sequence reads: CASSPGSYGYTF. In nucleotides, the CDR3 is TGTGCCAGCAGCCCGGGATCTTATGGCTACACCTTC.

The chain joins TRBV11-2 to TRBJ2-5; TRBD2 matches at 11 bases. From germline, CDR1 is SGHAT and CDR2 FQNNGV. CDR3 length equals 15 residues. Germline trimming cut 2 bases from V and 1 base from J; bases unmatched to any gene: 0. CDR3 in amino acids: CASSLTSGSQETQYF. CDR3 nucleotide sequence: TGTGCCAGCAGCTTAACTAGCGGGAGCCAAGAGACCCAGTACTTC.

V is TRBV5-1 and J is TRBJ2-5; D remains ambiguous. Trimming removed 2 bases from V and 2 bases from J, with 10 bases in between. The CDR3 sequence is 14 residues long. Germline loops: CDR1 SGHRS, CDR2 YFSETQ. The CDR3 spells CASSFDLGQETQYF. The CDR3 DNA sequence: TGCGCCAGCAGCTTTGATCTGGGTCAAGAGACCCAGTACTTC.

The rearrangement joins TRBV15 to TRBJ1-3; TRBD1 matches at 9 bases. The junction had 6 bases not matched to a gene; V was cut back by 5 bases and J by 4 bases. The germline V gene encodes CDR1 LNHNV and CDR2 YYDKDF (reference sequence). CDR3 length: 15 amino acids. The CDR3 reads CATSAGTGRGNTIYF. CDR3 coding DNA: TGTGCCACCAGCGCGGGGACAGGGCGCGGAAACACCATATATTTT.

This clone came up a few times. The V and J genes are TRBV4-3 and TRBJ2-7; D is perhaps TRBD1 or TRBD2 (5 bases each). The germline V gene encodes CDR1 LGHNA and CDR2 YSLEER. V shed 0 bases and J shed 4 bases, with 16 bases lying between them. This CDR3 is built from 16 residues. For the CDR3, the DNA is TGCGCCAGCAGCCAAGATCAGCAATCGGGACCGTACGAGCAGTACTTC. Protein product: CASSQDQQSGPYEQYF.

This clone was counted once. The chain combines TRBV6-6 with TRBJ1-3; no clear D. Germline CDR1 is MNHNY and CDR2 is SVGAGI (reference sequence). The CDR3 totals 11 residues. V lost 9 bases to trimming and J lost 4 bases, with 7 bases between them. The CDR3 bases are TGTGCCAGGACATCCGGAAACACCATATATTTT. This sequence encodes CARTSGNTIYF.

The chain links TRBV5-1 to TRBJ2-7; D assignment may be TRBD1 or TRBD2 (6 bases each). CDR1 is SGHRS, CDR2 YFSETQ, per germline. Trimming removed 4 bases from V and 1 base from J, with 9 bases in between. This CDR3 spans 13 amino acids. CDR3 sequence: CASSGGGSYEQYF. The CDR3 DNA reads TGCGCCAGCAGCGGAGGGGGTTCCTACGAGCAGTACTTC.

The sample holds one count of this clone. At one end, the junction sequence differs from germline, possibly due to a read error. The chain recombines TRBV7-7 with TRBJ2-7; D is unclear. In germline, CDR1 is SSHAT, CDR2 FNYEAQ (reference sequence). The CDR3 is 15 amino acids. The CDR3 is CASSLEVGGSGEQYF. Here the CDR3 DNA reads TGTGCTAGCAGCTTAGAAGTTGGCGGATCCGGTGAGCAGTACTTC.

The V call is TRBV19, the J call TRBJ2-7, with TRBD2 as a possible D gene (5 bases). The CDR3 totals 14 residues. Germline lookup yields CDR1 LNHDA and CDR2 SQIVND (reference sequence). V was shortened by 4 bases and J by 2 bases, with 12 bases between the two germline ends. The CDR3 is CASSTQSGTYEQYF. The CDR3 region has the DNA TGTGCCAGTAGTACTCAAAGCGGAACCTACGAGCAGTACTTC.

The rearrangement links TRBV7-9 to TRBJ1-1; D is undetermined. This CDR3 comprises 12 residues. Germline assignment: CDR1 SEHNR and CDR2 FQNEAQ (reference sequence). Deletions cut 5 bases from V and 3 bases from J, with 7 bases between. This CDR3 is CASSQVDTEAFF. The CDR3 DNA follows: TGTGCCAGCAGCCAGGTGGACACTGAAGCTTTCTTT.

The gene calls are TRBV11-2 and TRBJ2-7, with 8 bases identical to TRBD1. V gave up 3 bases and J gave up 5 bases; unmatched junction bases: 3. Germline lookup yields CDR1 SGHAT and CDR2 FQNNGV. There are 13 residues in the CDR3. Here the CDR3 reads CASSLPGGDEQYF. CDR3 sequence (DNA): TGTGCCAGCAGCTTGCCAGGGGGCGACGAGCAGTACTTC.